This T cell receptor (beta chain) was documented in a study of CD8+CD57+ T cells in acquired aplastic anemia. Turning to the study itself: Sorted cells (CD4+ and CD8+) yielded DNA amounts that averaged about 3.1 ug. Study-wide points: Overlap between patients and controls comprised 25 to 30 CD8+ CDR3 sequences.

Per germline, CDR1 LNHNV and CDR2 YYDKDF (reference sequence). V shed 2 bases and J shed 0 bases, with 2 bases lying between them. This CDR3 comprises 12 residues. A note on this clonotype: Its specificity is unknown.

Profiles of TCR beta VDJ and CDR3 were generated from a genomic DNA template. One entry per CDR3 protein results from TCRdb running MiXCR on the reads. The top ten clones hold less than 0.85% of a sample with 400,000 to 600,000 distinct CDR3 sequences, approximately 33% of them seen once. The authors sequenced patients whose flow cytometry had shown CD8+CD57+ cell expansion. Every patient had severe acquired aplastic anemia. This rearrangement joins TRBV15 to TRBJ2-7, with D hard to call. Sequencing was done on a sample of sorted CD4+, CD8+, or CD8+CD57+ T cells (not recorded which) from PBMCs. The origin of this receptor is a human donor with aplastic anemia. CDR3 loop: CATSRSSYEQYF. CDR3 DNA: TGTGCCACCAGCAGAAGCTCCTACGAGCAGTACTTC. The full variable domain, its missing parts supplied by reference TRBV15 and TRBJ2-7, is DAMVIQNPRYQVTQFGKPVTLSCSQTLNHNVMYWYQQKSSQAPKLLFHYYDKDFNNEADTPDNFQSRRPNTSFCFLDIRSPGLGDTAMYLCATSRSSYEQYFGPGTRLTVT.